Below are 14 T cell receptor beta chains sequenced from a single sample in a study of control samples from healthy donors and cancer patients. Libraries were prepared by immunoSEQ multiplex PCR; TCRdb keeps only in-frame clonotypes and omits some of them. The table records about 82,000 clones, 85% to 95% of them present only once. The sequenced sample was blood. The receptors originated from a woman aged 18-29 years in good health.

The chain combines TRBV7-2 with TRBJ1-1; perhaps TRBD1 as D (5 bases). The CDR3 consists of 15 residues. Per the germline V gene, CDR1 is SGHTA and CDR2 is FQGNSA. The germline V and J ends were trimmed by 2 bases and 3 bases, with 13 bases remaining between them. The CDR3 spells CASSLYSLGDTEAFF. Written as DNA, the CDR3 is TGTGCCAGCAGCTTATACTCCCTGGGGGACACTGAAGCTTTCTTT.

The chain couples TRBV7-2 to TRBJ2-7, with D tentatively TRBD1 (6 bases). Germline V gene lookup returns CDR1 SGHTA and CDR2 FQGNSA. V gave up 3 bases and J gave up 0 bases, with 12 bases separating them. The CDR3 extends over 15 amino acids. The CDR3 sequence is CASSFSSRGSYEQYF. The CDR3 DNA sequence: TGTGCCAGCAGCTTTTCATCCAGGGGCTCCTACGAGCAGTACTTC. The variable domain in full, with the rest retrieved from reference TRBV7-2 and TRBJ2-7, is GAGVSQSPSNKVTEKGKDVELRCDPISGHTALYWYRQSLGQGLEFLIYFQGNSAPDKSGLPSDRFSAERTGGSVSTLTIQRTQQEDSAVYLCASSFSSRGSYEQYFGPGTRLTVT.

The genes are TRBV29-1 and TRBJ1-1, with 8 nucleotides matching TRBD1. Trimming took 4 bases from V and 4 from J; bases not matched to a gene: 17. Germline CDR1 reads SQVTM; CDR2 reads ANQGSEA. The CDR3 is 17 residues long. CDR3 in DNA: TGCAGCGTTGTCTTTTTTGGCAGGGGGCGCGATAGCACTGAAGCTTTCTTT. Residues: CSVVFFGRGRDSTEAFF.

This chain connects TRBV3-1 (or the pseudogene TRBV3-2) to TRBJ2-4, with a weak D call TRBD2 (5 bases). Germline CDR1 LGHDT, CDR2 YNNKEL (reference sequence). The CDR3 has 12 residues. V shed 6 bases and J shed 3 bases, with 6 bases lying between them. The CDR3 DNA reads TGTGCCAGCAGGACTAACAAAAACATTCAGTACTTC. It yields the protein CASRTNKNIQYF.

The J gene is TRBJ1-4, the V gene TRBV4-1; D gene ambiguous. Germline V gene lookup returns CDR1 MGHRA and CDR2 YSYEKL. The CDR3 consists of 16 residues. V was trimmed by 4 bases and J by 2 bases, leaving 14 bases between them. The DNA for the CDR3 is TGCGCCAGCAGCCGAGTGTCCACGTCGACTAATGAAAAACTGTTTTTT. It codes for CASSRVSTSTNEKLFF.

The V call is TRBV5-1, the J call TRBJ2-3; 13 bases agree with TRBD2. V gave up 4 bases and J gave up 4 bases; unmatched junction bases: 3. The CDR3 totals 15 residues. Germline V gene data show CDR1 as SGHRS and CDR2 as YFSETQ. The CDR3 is CASSPGLAGADTQYF. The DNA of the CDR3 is TGCGCCAGCAGCCCTGGACTAGCGGGAGCAGATACGCAGTATTTT.

The CDR3 DNA follows: TGTGCCAGCAGTGAAGAGGGCAGGCTTAACACTGAAGCTTTCTTT. Protein product: CASSEEGRLNTEAFF. V is TRBV2 and J is TRBJ1-1; D is ambiguous. The CDR3 contains 15 residues. The germline gives CDR1 SNHLY, CDR2 FYNNEI. Between the trimmed V and J ends, which lost 1 base and 2 bases, there was a span of 11 bases.

CDR3 sequence (DNA): TGTGCCAGCAGCTTACGACAGGCAAATCAGCCCCAGCATTTT. Encoded protein: CASSLRQANQPQHF. The rearrangement links TRBV7-2 to TRBJ1-5, with D maybe TRBD1 (6 bases). Germline CDR1 reads SGHTA; CDR2 reads FQGNSA. The length of the CDR3 is 14 residues. V dropped 2 bases and J dropped 4 bases, with 9 bases sitting between them.

CDR3 sequence reads: CASSRGYGDEQYF. DNA of the CDR3: TGCGCCAGCAGCCGGGGGTACGGGGACGAGCAGTACTTC. The chain combines TRBV4-1 with TRBJ2-7; either TRBD1 or TRBD2 may supply D (5 bases each). V lost 4 bases and J 5 bases, leaving 12 bases between the germline ends. The V gene's germline CDR1 is MGHRA and CDR2 YSYEKL. The CDR3 sequence is 13 residues long.

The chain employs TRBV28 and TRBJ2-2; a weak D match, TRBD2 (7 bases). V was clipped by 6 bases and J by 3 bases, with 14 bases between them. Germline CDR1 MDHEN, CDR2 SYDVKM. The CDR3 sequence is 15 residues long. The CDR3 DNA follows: TGTGCCAGCAGACTAGGGGGGGGACACACCGGGGAGCTGTTTTTT. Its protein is CASRLGGGHTGELFF.

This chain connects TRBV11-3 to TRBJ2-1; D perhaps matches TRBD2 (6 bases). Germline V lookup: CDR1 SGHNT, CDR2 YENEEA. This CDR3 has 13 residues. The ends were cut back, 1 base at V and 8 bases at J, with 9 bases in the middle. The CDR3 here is CASSLVERDEQFF. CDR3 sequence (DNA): TGTGCCAGCAGCTTAGTTGAGCGGGATGAGCAGTTCTTC.

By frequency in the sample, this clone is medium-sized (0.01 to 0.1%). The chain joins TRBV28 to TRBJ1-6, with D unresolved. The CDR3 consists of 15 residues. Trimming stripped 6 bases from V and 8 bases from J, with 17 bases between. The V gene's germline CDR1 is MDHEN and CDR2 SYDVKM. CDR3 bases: TGTGCCAGCAGGAAAGACACGTCTCCCCATTCACCCCTCCACTTT. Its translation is CASRKDTSPHSPLHF.

CDR3 coding DNA: TGTGCCAGCACAACAGGGAATAGCAATCAGCCCCAGCATTTT. Translating it yields CASTTGNSNQPQHF. The genes are TRBV28 and TRBJ1-5, with D possibly being TRBD1 (6 bases). The CDR3 totals 14 residues. Trimming shortened V by 7 bases and J by 0 bases, and 10 bases separated the two germline ends. The germline gives CDR1 MDHEN, CDR2 SYDVKM.

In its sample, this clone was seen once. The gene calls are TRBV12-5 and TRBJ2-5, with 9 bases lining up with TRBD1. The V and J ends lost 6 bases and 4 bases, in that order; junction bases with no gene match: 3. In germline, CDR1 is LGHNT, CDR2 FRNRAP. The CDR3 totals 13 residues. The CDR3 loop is CASGPDRGETQYF. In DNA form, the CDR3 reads TGTGCTAGTGGACCGGACAGGGGAGAGACCCAGTACTTC. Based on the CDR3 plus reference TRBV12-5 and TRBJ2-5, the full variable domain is DARVTQTPRHKVTEMGQEVTMRCQPILGHNTVFWYRQTMMQGLELLAYFRNRAPLDDSGMPKDRFSAEMPDATLATLKIQPSEPRDSAVYFCASGPDRGETQYFGPGTRLLVL.